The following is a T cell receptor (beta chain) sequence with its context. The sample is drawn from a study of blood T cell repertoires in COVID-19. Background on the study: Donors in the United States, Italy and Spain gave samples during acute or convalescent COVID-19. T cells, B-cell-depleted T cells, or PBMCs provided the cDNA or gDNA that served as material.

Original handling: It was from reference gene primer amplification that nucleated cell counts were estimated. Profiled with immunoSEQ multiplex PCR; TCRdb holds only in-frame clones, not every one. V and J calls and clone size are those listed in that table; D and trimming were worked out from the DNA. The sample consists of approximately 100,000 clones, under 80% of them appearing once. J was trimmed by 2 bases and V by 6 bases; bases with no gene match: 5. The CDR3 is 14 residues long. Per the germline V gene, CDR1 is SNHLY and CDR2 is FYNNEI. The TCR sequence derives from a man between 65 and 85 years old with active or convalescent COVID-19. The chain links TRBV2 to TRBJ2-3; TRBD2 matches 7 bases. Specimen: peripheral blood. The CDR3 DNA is TGTGCCAGCAGCCGACTAGCTCCCACAGATACGCAGTATTTT. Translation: CASSRLAPTDTQYF.